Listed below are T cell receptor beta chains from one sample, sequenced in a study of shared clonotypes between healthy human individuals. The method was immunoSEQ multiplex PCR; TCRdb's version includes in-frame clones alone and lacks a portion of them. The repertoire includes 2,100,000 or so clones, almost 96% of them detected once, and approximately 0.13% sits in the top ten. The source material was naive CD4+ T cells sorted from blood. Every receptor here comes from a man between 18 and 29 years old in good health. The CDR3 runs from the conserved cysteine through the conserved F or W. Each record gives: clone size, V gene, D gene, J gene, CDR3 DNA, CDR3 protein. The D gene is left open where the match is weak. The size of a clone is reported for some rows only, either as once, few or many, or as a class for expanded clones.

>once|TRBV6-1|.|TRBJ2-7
TGTGCCAGCAGTGTCATGGGGCCGGGAGAGCAGTACTTC
CASSVMGPGEQYF
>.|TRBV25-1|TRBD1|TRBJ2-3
TGTGCCAGCATCGGACAGGGTGGGAGCACAGATACGCAGTATTTT
CASIGQGGSTDTQYF
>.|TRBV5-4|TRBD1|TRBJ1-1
TGTGCCAGCAGCTTGGACAGGGGCACGAACACTGAAGCTTTCTTT
CASSLDRGTNTEAFF
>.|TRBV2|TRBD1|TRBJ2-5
TGTGCCAGCAGCCCGGGACAGGGTTTCGAGACCCAGTACTTC
CASSPGQGFETQYF
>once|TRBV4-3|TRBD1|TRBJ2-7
TGCGCCAGCAGCCAAGAGGCAATTTCGGGAGACAGGGGCCACGAGCAGTACTTC
CASSQEAISGDRGHEQYF
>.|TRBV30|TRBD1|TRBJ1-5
TGTGCCTGCGGGACAGCATATAGCAATCAGCCCCAGCATTTT
CACGTAYSNQPQHF
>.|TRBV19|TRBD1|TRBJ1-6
TGTGCCAGTAGTATAACAGGGGTCAATTCACCCCTCCACTTT
CASSITGVNSPLHF
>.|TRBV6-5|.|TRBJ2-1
TGTGCCAGCAGTTCCTGGGGTGAGCAGTTCTTC
CASSSWGEQFF
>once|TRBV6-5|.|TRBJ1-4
TGTGCCAGCAGTTACTCTGGGGGCCGACTGTTTTTT
CASSYSGGRLFF
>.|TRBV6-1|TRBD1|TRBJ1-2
TGTGCCAGCACCAGGGACAGGGAAGGCTACACCTTC
CASTRDREGYTF
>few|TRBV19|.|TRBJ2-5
TGTGCCAGTAGCGGGACTGCCCGTGGGGAGACCCAGTACTTC
CASSGTARGETQYF
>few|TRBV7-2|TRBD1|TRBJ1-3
TGTGCCAGCAGCCAGGACAGGGGTAGAAACACCATATATTTT
CASSQDRGRNTIYF
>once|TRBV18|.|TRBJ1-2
TGTGCCAGCTCATCACCCTCGTTGGGTGGAGATGGCTACACCTTC
CASSSPSLGGDGYTF
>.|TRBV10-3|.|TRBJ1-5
TGTGCCATCAGTGACAGGGTGGGGAAGAGCAATCAGCCCCAGCATTTT
CAISDRVGKSNQPQHF
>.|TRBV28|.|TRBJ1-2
TGTGCCAGCAGTTTACTGTATGGCTACACCTTC
CASSLLYGYTF
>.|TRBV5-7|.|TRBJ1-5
TGTGCCAGCAGCTTTGAAGGGGGAAATCAGCCCCAGCATTTT
CASSFEGGNQPQHF
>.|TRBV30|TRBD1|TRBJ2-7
TGTGCCTGGAGTGGGGACAGTGGGGCCTACGAGCAGTACTTC
CAWSGDSGAYEQYF
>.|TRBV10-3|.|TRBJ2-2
TGTGCCATCAGTCCCTACGGGACGAACACCGGGGAGCTGTTTTTT
CAISPYGTNTGELFF
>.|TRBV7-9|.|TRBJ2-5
TGTGCCAGCAGCTTTGAGCCCTCAGAGACCCAGTACTTC
CASSFEPSETQYF
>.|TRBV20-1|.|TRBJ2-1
TGCAGTGCTCATTACAATGAGCAGTTCTTC
CSAHYNEQFF
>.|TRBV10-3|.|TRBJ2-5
TGTGCCATCAGTGAGTCGAGGATCGAAGAGACCCAGTACTTC
CAISESRIEETQYF
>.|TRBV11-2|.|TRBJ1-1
TGTGCCAGCAGCTTAGATCCAGGGTGGACTGAAGCTTTCTTT
CASSLDPGWTEAFF
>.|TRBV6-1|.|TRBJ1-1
TGTGCCAGCAGTGGAGGGACCTCCCGCACTGAAGCTTTCTTT
CASSGGTSRTEAFF